What follows are 2 T cell receptor beta chains derived from one specimen sequenced in a study of T cell repertoires in cytomegalovirus infection. From the reads, TCRdb called clonotypes with MiXCR, one entry per CDR3 protein. The sample records more than 150,000 distinct CDR3 sequences, 15% to 20% being singletons. The specimen sequenced was PBMCs. These receptors were taken from a human donor in good health (CMV status not recorded). Some clones in this sample may be carry-over from other donors' samples.

This clonotype was counted a few times. The V and J genes are TRBV7-2 and TRBJ2-5, with 7 bases identical to TRBD2. The V gene end was trimmed by 5 bases and the J gene end by 4 bases; junction bases not matched to a gene: 10. This CDR3 is built from 15 residues. Germline V gene lookup returns CDR1 SGHTA and CDR2 FQGNSA. The CDR3 sequence is CASSPARGERETQYF. The DNA of the CDR3 is TGTGCCAGCAGCCCCGCCCGGGGGGAAAGAGAGACCCAGTACTTC.

This clonotype was detected only a few times. The V and J genes are TRBV14 and TRBJ1-6; no clear D gene. Germline V gene sequence: CDR1 SGHDN, CDR2 FVKESK. Between the trimmed V and J ends, which lost 1 base and 9 bases, there was a span of 4 bases. This CDR3 is built from 12 residues. CDR3 sequence: CASSQGASPLHF. As DNA, the CDR3 is TGTGCCAGCAGCCAAGGGGCTTCACCCCTCCACTTT. Full variable domain (missing parts from reference TRBV14 and TRBJ1-6): EAGVTQFPSHSVIEKGQTVTLRCDPISGHDNLYWYRRVMGKEIKFLLHFVKESKQDESGMPNNRFLAERTGGTYSTLKVQPAELEDSGVYFCASSQGASPLHFGNGTRLTVT.